This TCR beta chain originates from a study of OX40 agonist ivuxolimab in advanced cancers. Study-level information: Earlier anti-PD-1, anti-PD-L1 or anti-CTLA-4 therapy was permitted; over 35% had received some.

TCRdb's copy holds only in-frame clones and misses some; the assay was immunoSEQ multiplex PCR. Among roughly 64,000 clones listed, about 89% were seen once. The clonotype comes from an adult with an advanced solid tumor such as melanoma, head and neck, liver or kidney cancer. Sequencing used CD4+ or CD8+ T cells sorted from blood, obtained in a trial of the OX40 agonist ivuxolimab.

The CDR3 nucleotides read TGTGCCAGCAGCCACGGGACAGGGGGCGCATACGAGCAGTACTTC. It codes for CASSHGTGGAYEQYF. The V call is TRBV7-9, the J call TRBJ2-7; the match to TRBD1 covers 12 bases. This CDR3 spans 15 amino acids. Germline CDR1 SEHNR, CDR2 FQNEAQ (reference sequence). V lost 5 bases to trimming and J lost 4 bases; unmatched junction nucleotides: 6.